Shown below are 18 T cell receptor beta chains from a single sample sequenced in a study of T cell responses to AZD1222 COVID-19 vaccine (dated by TCRdb to the early 2020s). To prepare the library, the immunoSEQ multiplex PCR assay was applied. In TCRdb, the immuneACCESS table is reduced to in-frame sequences with V and J assigned. These tables do not hold every clone; where another copy was compared, an unresolved V gene accounts for under half, and the others remain unexplained. Here the sample has around 44,000 clones; about 86% occur a single time. Of the sample, approximately 7% falls within the top ten clones. The intended sense of this specimen's time point label: about 28 days (+/-7) after the second vaccine dose. Sequences were derived from peripheral blood, sampled 28 days after the second AZD1222 dose. The receptor set was obtained from an adult who received the AZD1222 COVID-19 vaccine.

Concerning this clone itself: The junction departs from the called germline gene at one end, perhaps through a read error. The chain joins TRBV14 to TRBJ2-7, with a tentative D call TRBD2 (6 bases). Germline CDR1 is SGHDN and CDR2 is FVKESK. This CDR3 has 13 residues. The CDR3 spells CASSQVGRSGFHF. The CDR3 DNA is TGTGCCAGCAGCCAAGTAGGGAGGTCGGGCTTCCACTTC.

The chain employs TRBV24-1 and TRBJ2-2; TRBD1 matches at 7 bases. Germline V lookup: CDR1 KGHDR, CDR2 SFDVKD. Trimming removed 4 bases from V and 3 bases from J; junction bases left unmatched: 4. CDR3 length: 15 amino acids. The CDR3 protein is CATSDWDSYTGELFF. The CDR3, as DNA: TGTGCCACCAGTGACTGGGACAGCTACACCGGGGAGCTGTTTTTT.

This clone was detected once. V and J are TRBV10-3 and TRBJ1-5; D is unresolved. Trimming removed 3 bases at V and 3 bases at J, with 9 bases between. CDR1 and CDR2 (germline): ENHRY, SYGVKD. This CDR3 has 14 residues. The CDR3 region is CAISDSVVNQPQHF. The CDR3 region has the DNA TGTGCCATCAGTGATAGCGTTGTCAATCAGCCCCAGCATTTT.

This clone is a singleton in its sample. The chain links TRBV4-3 to TRBJ1-2; D is undetermined. The germline gives CDR1 LGHNA, CDR2 YSLEER. Trimming removed 0 bases at V and 2 bases at J, with 10 bases between. The CDR3 covers 15 residues. CDR3: CASSQEISRNYGYTF. The CDR3 region has the DNA TGCGCCAGCAGCCAAGAAATTTCCAGGAACTATGGCTACACCTTC.

This rearrangement joins TRBV6-5 to TRBJ2-7; 7 bases are shared with TRBD2. V was clipped by 6 bases and J by 5 bases; unmatched bases: 4. In germline, CDR1 is MNHEY, CDR2 SVGAGI. The CDR3 has 12 residues. The CDR3 bases are TGTGCCAGCAGATCGACTAGCAACGAGCAGTACTTC. Translated, it gives CASRSTSNEQYF.

V usage is TRBV15 and J usage is TRBJ2-7; D gene uncertain. Germline V gene lookup returns CDR1 LNHNV and CDR2 YYDKDF (reference sequence). V was clipped by 0 bases and J by 4 bases, with 4 bases between them. This CDR3 comprises 12 residues. This CDR3 is CATSRDNYEQYF. CDR3 nucleotides: TGTGCCACCAGCAGAGATAATTACGAGCAGTACTTC.

The chain uses TRBV11-2 and TRBJ2-1, with D uncertain. Germline V gives CDR1 SGHAT, CDR2 FQNNGV. The CDR3 runs to 15 residues. With 1 base removed from V and 8 bases from J, the gap between germline ends came to 15 bases. The CDR3 reads CASSLVETRLDEQFF. CDR3 nucleotides: TGTGCCAGCAGCTTAGTCGAGACACGGCTAGATGAGCAGTTCTTC.

This clone came up once. This chain connects TRBV15 to TRBJ1-1; D unresolved. This CDR3 has 11 residues. CDR1 and CDR2 from the germline V gene are LNHNV and YYDKDF (reference sequence). With 8 bases removed from V and 5 bases from J, the gap between germline ends came to 9 bases. The CDR3 DNA reads TGTGCCACCTATATCCAGACTGAAGCTTTCTTT. This codes for CATYIQTEAFF.

This chain uses TRBV28 with TRBJ2-5; D might be TRBD2 (6 bases). V was shortened by 5 bases and J by 5 bases, with 30 bases between the two germline ends. Germline V gives CDR1 MDHEN, CDR2 SYDVKM. The CDR3 has 19 residues. In nucleotides, the CDR3 is TGTGCCAGCAGTCCGTTCACTCTCCCGGGGGTGACAGTCCGGGAGACCCAGTACTTC. Translated, it gives CASSPFTLPGVTVRETQYF.

This clone was seen only a few times. This chain joins TRBV27 and TRBJ2-2; TRBD2 matches at 10 bases. Germline values: CDR1 MNHEY, CDR2 SMNVEV (reference sequence). The CDR3 has 13 residues. V was pared by 10 bases and J by 4 bases, with 3 bases of the junction left unmatched. The CDR3 sequence: CATSGRATGELFF. Here the CDR3 DNA reads TGTGCCACCAGCGGGAGGGCCACCGGGGAGCTGTTTTTT.

The CDR3 reads CASTQDGDSGANVLTF. CDR3 DNA sequence: TGTGCCAGCACTCAGGACGGAGACTCTGGGGCCAACGTCCTGACTTTC. This chain connects TRBV2 to TRBJ2-6; no definite D call. CDR1 and CDR2 (germline): SNHLY, FYNNEI. Trimming took off 7 bases at V and 0 bases at J, with 13 bases between the two ends. The length of the CDR3 is 16 residues.

In this sample, this clone turned up once. This sequence joins TRBV4-3 and TRBJ2-3; the match to TRBD2 covers 8 bases. The germline V gene has CDR1 LGHNA and CDR2 YSLEER. The CDR3 extends over 17 amino acids. V shed 0 bases and J 0 bases; nucleotides not matched to a gene: 5. CDR3 bases: TGCGCCAGCAGCCAAGATCGGGGGGGCTCAAGCACAGATACGCAGTATTTT. Protein: CASSQDRGGSSTDTQYF.

This chain links TRBV15 with TRBJ2-2, with D possibly being TRBD1 (6 bases). With 3 bases removed from V and 0 bases from J, the gap between germline ends came to 11 bases. Per germline, CDR1 LNHNV and CDR2 YYDKDF (reference sequence). The CDR3 extends over 16 amino acids. This CDR3 is CATSRFRGPNTGELFF. The CDR3 region has the DNA TGTGCCACCAGCAGGTTCAGGGGTCCGAACACCGGGGAGCTGTTTTTT. Complete variable domain (other parts from reference TRBV15 and TRBJ2-2): DAMVIQNPRYQVTQFGKPVTLSCSQTLNHNVMYWYQQKSSQAPKLLFHYYDKDFNNEADTPDNFQSRRPNTSFCFLDIRSPGLGDTAMYLCATSRFRGPNTGELFFGEGSRLTVL.

The rearrangement links TRBV3-1 (or the pseudogene TRBV3-2) to TRBJ2-1; D is possibly TRBD2 (6 bases). Germline values: CDR1 LGHDT, CDR2 YNNKEL (reference sequence). Deletions cut 1 base from V and 10 bases from J, with 17 bases between. The CDR3 has 15 amino acids. In nucleotides, the CDR3 is TGTGCCAGCAGCCAAGCGGGACTCCCCACTACAGAGCAGTTCTTC. Translated, it gives CASSQAGLPTTEQFF.

V is TRBV6-5 and J is TRBJ2-3; 8 bases are a match to TRBD2. From germline, CDR1 is MNHEY and CDR2 SVGAGI. The ends lost 0 bases at V and 0 bases at J; junction bases unmatched: 2. The CDR3 is 16 amino acids. This CDR3 reads CASSYSKRESTDTQYF. CDR3 DNA sequence: TGTGCCAGCAGTTACTCTAAGCGGGAGAGCACAGATACGCAGTATTTT.

The chain links TRBV27 to TRBJ1-1, with D tentatively TRBD1 (6 bases). The CDR3 contains 11 residues. The germline CDR1 and CDR2 sequences are MNHEY and SMNVEV (reference sequence). V lost 6 bases and J 8 bases, leaving 10 bases between the germline ends. The CDR3 coding sequence is TGTGCCAGCAGCGCCGGGACAGAAGCTTTCTTT. Translation: CASSAGTEAFF.

This clone appeared once. The V and J genes are TRBV15 and TRBJ1-4; D not resolved. CDR3 length equals 16 residues. CDR1 is LNHNV, CDR2 YYDKDF, per germline (reference sequence). Trimming pared 0 bases from V and 1 base from J, leaving 9 bases between. The CDR3 sequence: CATSRDMGGTNEKLFF. The CDR3 DNA is TGTGCCACCAGCAGAGATATGGGTGGAACTAATGAAAAACTGTTTTTT.

DNA of the CDR3: TGTGCCAGCAGCTTAGATTTGTATCGGCTAGCGGGAGGGACAGATACGCAGTATTTT. As protein: CASSLDLYRLAGGTDTQYF. The chain links TRBV11-2 to TRBJ2-3, with TRBD2 matching over 12 bases. The junction had 10 bases not matched to a gene; V was cut back by 0 bases and J by 3 bases. CDR1 is SGHAT, CDR2 FQNNGV, per germline. The CDR3 runs 19 residues. The full variable domain, with the rest looked up from reference TRBV11-2 and TRBJ2-3, is EAGVAQSPRYKIIEKRQSVAFWCNPISGHATLYWYQQILGQGPKLLIQFQNNGVVDDSQLPKDRFSAERLKGVDSTLKIQPAKLEDSAVYLCASSLDLYRLAGGTDTQYFGPGTRLTVL.